A single sample is the source of the 14 T cell receptor beta chains below, sequenced in a study of Ad26.COV2.S vaccination and SARS-CoV-2 variants. Some clones are missing from TCRdb's copy, which holds only in-frame ones; the method was immunoSEQ multiplex PCR. The sample lists about 400,000 clones, 85% to 90% occurring once. Treatment described: roughly 18 received Ad26.COV2.S at low or high dose, single or two shots; 5 received placebo; per-sample allocation not given. After the first vaccine or placebo injection, samples were drawn on day 63. The starting material was peripheral blood, obtained in a trial of Ad26.COV2.S vaccine versus placebo. These receptors originate from a person between 18 and 59 years old who received the Ad26.COV2.S COVID-19 vaccine or a placebo.

This clone occurred once. The chain combines TRBV28 with TRBJ1-4; TRBD1 matches 10 bases. The CDR3 totals 17 residues. The V gene end was trimmed by 5 bases and the J gene end by 2 bases; junction bases not matched to a gene: 8. Germline-derived CDR1 and CDR2 are MDHEN and SYDVKM. Here the CDR3 reads CASSLGPGQGTNEKLFF. The CDR3 region has the DNA TGTGCCAGCAGTCTCGGACCGGGACAGGGGACTAATGAAAAACTGTTTTTT.

The chain recombines TRBV19 with TRBJ2-5; 9 bases align to TRBD1. Unmatched junction bases numbered 6, after V lost 3 bases and J lost 1 base. The CDR3 loop spans 16 amino acids. Germline loops: CDR1 LNHDA, CDR2 SQIVND (reference sequence). CDR3 in amino acids: CASSIYGTGIQETQYF. The CDR3 region has the DNA TGTGCCAGTAGTATTTATGGGACAGGGATCCAAGAGACCCAGTACTTC.

The V gene is TRBV5-1, the J gene TRBJ2-2; 10 bases fit TRBD2. This CDR3 is 16 amino acids long. Germline CDR1 SGHRS, CDR2 YFSETQ. The trim removed 1 base at V and 7 bases at J, leaving 7 bases unmatched. The CDR3 spells CASSLSSGGAHGELFF. The CDR3 DNA follows: TGCGCCAGCAGCTTGTCCAGCGGGGGGGCCCACGGGGAGCTGTTTTTT.

This chain joins TRBV6-5 and TRBJ2-3, with D hard to call. From germline, CDR1 is MNHEY and CDR2 SVGAGI. Trimming left V 2 bases short and J 5 bases short, with 11 bases between. There are 14 residues in the CDR3. Written as DNA, the CDR3 is TGTGCCAGCAGTTACAAGGGCGAGAGAGATACGCAGTATTTT. Amino acids: CASSYKGERDTQYF.

This chain links TRBV9 with TRBJ2-3; D might be TRBD1 or TRBD2, each matching 5 bases. The CDR3 runs 15 residues. Per the germline V gene, CDR1 is SGDLS and CDR2 is YYNGEE. The V end was cut by 1 base, the J end by 6 bases, with 15 bases between. The CDR3 bases are TGTGCCAGCAGCGTAACCGGGACGCTCACGGATACGCAGTATTTT. Its protein is CASSVTGTLTDTQYF.

The chain employs TRBV5-1 and TRBJ1-6, with D maybe TRBD1 (5 bases). V lost 4 bases, J lost 7 bases, and 12 bases lay in between. CDR3 length: 14 residues. Per germline, CDR1 SGHRS and CDR2 YFSETQ. CDR3 sequence (DNA): TGCGCCAGCAGCATACGACAGTTAAATTCACCCCTCCACTTT. Its translation: CASSIRQLNSPLHF.

The chain links TRBV6-1 to TRBJ1-4; 7 bases align to TRBD1. Germline V gene sequence: CDR1 MNHNS, CDR2 SASEGT. This CDR3 has 14 amino acids. J gave up 5 bases and V 6 bases, and 6 bases lay outside the gene matches. CDR3 residues: CASSAVRGNEKLFF. DNA of the CDR3: TGTGCCAGCAGCGCGGTCAGGGGGAATGAAAAACTGTTTTTT.

The chain uses TRBV6-2 or TRBV6-3 and TRBJ2-5, with D possibly TRBD2 on 6 matching bases. V was pared by 4 bases and J by 3 bases, with 15 bases between. The CDR3 is made up of 15 amino acids. The germline V gene encodes CDR1 MNHEY and CDR2 SVGEGT. CDR3 residues: CASSSPGGEKETQYF. DNA of the CDR3: TGTGCCAGCAGTTCTCCTGGCGGGGAAAAAGAGACCCAGTACTTC.

The rearrangement uses TRBV27 and TRBJ2-7, with 8 bases matching TRBD2. Per the germline V gene, CDR1 is MNHEY and CDR2 is SMNVEV (reference sequence). The CDR3 has 17 amino acids. With 4 bases clipped from V and 2 bases from J, the junction kept 13 bases outside the gene matches. For the CDR3, the DNA is TGTGCCAGCAGTTGGTTCCATAGTAGCGGGGAAACCTACGAGCAGTACTTC. Translated, it gives CASSWFHSSGETYEQYF.

This sequence joins TRBV19 and TRBJ2-3, with D possibly TRBD1 on 5 matching bases. The V and J ends lost 6 bases and 0 bases respectively, with 13 bases between them. The V gene's germline CDR1 is LNHDA and CDR2 SQIVND (reference sequence). The CDR3 totals 15 residues. The CDR3 is CASSRTSPSTDTQYF. The CDR3 DNA is TGTGCCAGTAGCCGGACAAGTCCTAGCACAGATACGCAGTATTTT.

The chain employs TRBV7-3 and TRBJ2-1; D is undetermined. CDR3 length: 16 amino acids. CDR1 and CDR2 (germline): SGHTA, FQGTGA. Trimming removed 2 bases from V and 7 bases from J, with 18 bases in between. CDR3 loop: CASSLGPLNDLNEQFF. The CDR3 nucleotides are TGTGCCAGCAGCTTAGGGCCTCTCAACGATTTGAATGAGCAGTTCTTC.

J is TRBJ1-1 and V is TRBV5-6, with 7 bases lining up with TRBD1. CDR1 and CDR2 (germline): SGHDT, YYEEEE. The CDR3 runs to 15 residues. V was clipped by 7 bases and J by 3 bases; unmatched bases: 12. Here the CDR3 reads CASRGLGQKDTEAFF. The DNA for the CDR3 is TGTGCCAGCCGGGGGTTGGGACAGAAGGACACTGAAGCTTTCTTT.

Note on this clone: The junction does not match germline at one end; this may be a read error. The chain employs TRBV5-8 and TRBJ1-2; TRBD1 agrees at 10 bases. Germline V gene lookup returns CDR1 SGHTS and CDR2 YDEGEE. This CDR3 is 15 amino acids long. The CDR3 spells CAGRRDRGANYGYTF. The CDR3 nucleotides read TGTGCCGGCAGAAGGGACAGGGGCGCTAACTATGGCTACACCTTC.

This chain uses TRBV5-1 with TRBJ2-3, with D possibly matching TRBD1 (8 bases). V lost 3 bases and J lost 0, with 14 bases in between. The CDR3 runs 16 residues. The germline V gene has CDR1 SGHRS and CDR2 YFSETQ. CDR3 protein: CASSSGGQGSTDTQYF. The CDR3 DNA is TGCGCCAGCAGCTCGGGAGGACAGGGAAGCACAGATACGCAGTATTTT.